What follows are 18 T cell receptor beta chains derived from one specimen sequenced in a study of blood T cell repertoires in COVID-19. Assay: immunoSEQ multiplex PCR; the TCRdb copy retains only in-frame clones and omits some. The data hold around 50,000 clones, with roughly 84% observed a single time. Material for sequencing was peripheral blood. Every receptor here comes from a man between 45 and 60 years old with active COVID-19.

The CDR3, as DNA: TGTGCCAGTAGTATAGTACTTCACAATGAGCAGTTCTTC. As protein: CASSIVLHNEQFF. The chain joins TRBV19 to TRBJ2-1; D is ambiguous. The CDR3 sequence is 13 residues long. Looked up from germline, CDR1 is LNHDA and CDR2 is SQIVND (reference sequence). Between the trimmed V and J ends, which lost 1 base and 5 bases, there was a span of 6 bases. Together with reference TRBV19 and TRBJ2-1, the CDR3 gives the full variable domain: DGGITQSPKYLFRKEGQNVTLSCEQNLNHDAMYWYRQDPGQGLRLIYYSQIVNDFQKGDIAEGYSVSREKKESFPLTVTSAQKNPTAFYLCASSIVLHNEQFFGPGTRLTVL.

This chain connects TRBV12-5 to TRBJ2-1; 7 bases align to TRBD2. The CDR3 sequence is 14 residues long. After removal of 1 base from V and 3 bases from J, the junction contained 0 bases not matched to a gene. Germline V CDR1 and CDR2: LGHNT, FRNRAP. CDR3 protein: CASGLGGSYNEQFF. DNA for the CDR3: TGTGCTAGTGGTTTGGGCGGGAGCTACAATGAGCAGTTCTTC.

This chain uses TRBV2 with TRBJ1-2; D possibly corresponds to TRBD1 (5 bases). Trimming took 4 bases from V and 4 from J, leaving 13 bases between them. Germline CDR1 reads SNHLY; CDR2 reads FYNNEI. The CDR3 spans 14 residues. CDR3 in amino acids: CASSVTGSGYGYTF. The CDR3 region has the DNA TGTGCCAGCAGTGTCACAGGCTCTGGCTATGGCTACACCTTC.

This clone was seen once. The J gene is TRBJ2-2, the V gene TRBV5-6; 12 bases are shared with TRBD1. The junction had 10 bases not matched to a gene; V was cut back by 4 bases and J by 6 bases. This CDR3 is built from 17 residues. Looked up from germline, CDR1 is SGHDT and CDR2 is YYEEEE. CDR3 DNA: TGTGCCAGCAGCGAAGGGACAGGGGGCTTGGTTTCCGGGGAGCTGTTTTTT. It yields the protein CASSEGTGGLVSGELFF. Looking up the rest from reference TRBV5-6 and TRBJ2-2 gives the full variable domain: DAGVTQSPTHLIKTRGQQVTLRCSPKSGHDTVSWYQQALGQGPQFIFQYYEEEERQRGNFPDRFSGHQFPNYSSELNVNALLLGDSALYLCASSEGTGGLVSGELFFGEGSRLTVL.

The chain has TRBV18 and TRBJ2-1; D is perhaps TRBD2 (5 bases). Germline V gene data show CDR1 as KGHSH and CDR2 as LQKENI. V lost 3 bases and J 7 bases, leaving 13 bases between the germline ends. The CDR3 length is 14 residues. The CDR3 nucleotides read TGTGCCAGCTCACCCCAGTCGGGCGGGAATGAGCAGTTCTTC. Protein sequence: CASSPQSGGNEQFF.

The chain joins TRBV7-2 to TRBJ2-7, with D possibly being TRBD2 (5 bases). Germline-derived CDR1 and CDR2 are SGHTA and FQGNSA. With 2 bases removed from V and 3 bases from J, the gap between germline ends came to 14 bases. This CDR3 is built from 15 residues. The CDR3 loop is CASSLSPVGSYEQYF. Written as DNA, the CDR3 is TGTGCCAGCAGCTTATCCCCGGTAGGGAGCTACGAGCAGTACTTC. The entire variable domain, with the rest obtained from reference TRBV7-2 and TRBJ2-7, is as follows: GAGVSQSPSNKVTEKGKDVELRCDPISGHTALYWYRQSLGQGLEFLIYFQGNSAPDKSGLPSDRFSAERTGGSVSTLTIQRTQQEDSAVYLCASSLSPVGSYEQYFGPGTRLTVT.

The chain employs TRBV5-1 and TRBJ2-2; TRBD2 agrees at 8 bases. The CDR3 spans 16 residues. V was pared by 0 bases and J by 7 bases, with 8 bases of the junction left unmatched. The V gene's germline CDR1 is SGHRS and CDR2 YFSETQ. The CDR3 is CASSLAESGRLGELFF. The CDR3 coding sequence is TGCGCCAGCAGCTTGGCCGAAAGCGGGAGACTCGGGGAGCTGTTTTTT.

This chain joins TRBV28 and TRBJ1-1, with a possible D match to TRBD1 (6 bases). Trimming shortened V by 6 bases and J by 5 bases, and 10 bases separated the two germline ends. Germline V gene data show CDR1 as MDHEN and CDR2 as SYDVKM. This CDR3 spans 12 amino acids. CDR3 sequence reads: CASRTGGTEAFF. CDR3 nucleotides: TGTGCCAGCAGGACAGGTGGGACTGAAGCTTTCTTT.

The CDR3 reads CASSEARNTEAFF. The CDR3 nucleotides read TGTGCCAGCAGTGAAGCGAGGAACACTGAAGCTTTCTTT. V and J are TRBV2 and TRBJ1-1; no definite D call. The germline V gene encodes CDR1 SNHLY and CDR2 FYNNEI. This CDR3 is built from 13 residues. The V end was cut by 0 bases, the J end by 1 base, with 3 bases between.

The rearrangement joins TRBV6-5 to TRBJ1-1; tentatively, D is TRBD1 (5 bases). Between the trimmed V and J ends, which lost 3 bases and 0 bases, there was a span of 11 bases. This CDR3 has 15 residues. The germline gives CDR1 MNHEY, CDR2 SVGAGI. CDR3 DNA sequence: TGTGCCAGCAGTTATGGGGGGGTAATGAACACTGAAGCTTTCTTT. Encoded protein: CASSYGGVMNTEAFF.

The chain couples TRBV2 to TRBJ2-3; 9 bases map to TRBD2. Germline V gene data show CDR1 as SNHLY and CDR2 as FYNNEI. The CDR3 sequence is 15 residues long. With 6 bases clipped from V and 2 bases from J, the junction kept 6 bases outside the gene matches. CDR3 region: CASRETSGLTDTQYF. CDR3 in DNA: TGTGCCAGCAGGGAGACTAGCGGCCTCACAGATACGCAGTATTTT.

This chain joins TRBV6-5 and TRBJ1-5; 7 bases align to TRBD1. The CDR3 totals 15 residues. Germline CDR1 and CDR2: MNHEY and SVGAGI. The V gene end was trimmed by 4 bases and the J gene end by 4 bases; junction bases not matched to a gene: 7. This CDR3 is CASSSTGSNNQPQHF. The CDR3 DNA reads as TGTGCCAGCAGTTCGACAGGGAGTAATAATCAGCCCCAGCATTTT.

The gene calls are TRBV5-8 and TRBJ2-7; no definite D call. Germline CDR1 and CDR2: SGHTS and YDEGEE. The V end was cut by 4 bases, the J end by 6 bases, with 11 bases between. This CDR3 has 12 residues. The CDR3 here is CASSILSSEQYF. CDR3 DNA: TGTGCCAGCAGCATCCTCTCTTCCGAGCAGTACTTC.

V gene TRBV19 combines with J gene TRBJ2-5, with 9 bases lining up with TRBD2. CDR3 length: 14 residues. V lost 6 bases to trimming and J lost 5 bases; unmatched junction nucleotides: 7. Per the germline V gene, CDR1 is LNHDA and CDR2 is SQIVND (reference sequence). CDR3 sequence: CASSRSGSGETQYF. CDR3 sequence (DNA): TGTGCCAGTAGCCGTAGCGGGAGCGGTGAGACCCAGTACTTC.

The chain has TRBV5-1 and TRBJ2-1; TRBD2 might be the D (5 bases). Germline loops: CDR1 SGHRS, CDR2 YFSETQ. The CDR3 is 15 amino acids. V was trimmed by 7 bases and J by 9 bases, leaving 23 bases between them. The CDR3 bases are TGCGCCAGCCGGACCAGGCCTAGTGGTGAGGGTGAGCAGTTCTTC. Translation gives CASRTRPSGEGEQFF.

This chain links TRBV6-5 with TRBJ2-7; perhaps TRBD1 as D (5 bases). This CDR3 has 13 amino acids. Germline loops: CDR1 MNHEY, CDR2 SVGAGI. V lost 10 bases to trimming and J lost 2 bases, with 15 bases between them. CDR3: CATTPRATYEQYF. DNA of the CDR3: TGTGCCACTACCCCCAGGGCGACCTACGAGCAGTACTTC.

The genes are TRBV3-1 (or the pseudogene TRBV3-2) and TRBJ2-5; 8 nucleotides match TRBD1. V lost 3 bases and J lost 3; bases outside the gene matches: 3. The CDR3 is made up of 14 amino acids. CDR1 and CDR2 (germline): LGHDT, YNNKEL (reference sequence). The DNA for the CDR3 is TGTGCCAGCAGCCAGGCAGGGGGCGAAGAGACCCAGTACTTC. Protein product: CASSQAGGEETQYF.

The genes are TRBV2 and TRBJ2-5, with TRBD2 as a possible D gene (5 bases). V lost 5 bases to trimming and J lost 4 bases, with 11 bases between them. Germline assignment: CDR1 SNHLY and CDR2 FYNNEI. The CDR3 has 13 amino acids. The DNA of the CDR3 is TGTGCCAGCAGTAGTGGAAGCGGAGAGACCCAGTACTTC. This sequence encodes CASSSGSGETQYF.